This T cell receptor (beta chain) came from a study of blood T cell repertoires in COVID-19. Study overall: Samples taken during acute and convalescent COVID-19 were collected in the United States, Italy and Spain. In each case, the material was cDNA or gDNA derived from T cells, B-cell-depleted T cells, or PBMCs.

Data came from immunoSEQ multiplex PCR; TCRdb stores just in-frame clones and leaves some out. The repertoire holds fewer than 350,000 clones, with about 90% as singletons. The CDR3 spans 13 residues. Germline loops: CDR1 MNHEY, CDR2 SVGAGI. V lost 7 bases, J lost 2 bases, and 12 bases lay in between. Sequencing used peripheral blood. V gene TRBV6-5 combines with J gene TRBJ2-7, with a possible D match to TRBD2 (5 bases). The TCR originated in a woman aged 45-65 years who had recovered from COVID-19. CDR3 region: CASKGAGTYEQYF. In DNA, the CDR3 is TGTGCCAGCAAGGGTGCCGGGACCTACGAGCAGTACTTC.